This T cell receptor beta chain was identified during a study of chemoradiotherapy in HPV16-positive cancers. Study information: Candidate HPV-specific clones and shared TCR motifs came from two HPV16-positive patients.

The CDR3 length is 15 residues. The germline V gene has CDR1 MGHRA and CDR2 YSYEKL. V trimming: 1 base; J trimming: 5 bases; junction bases outside the gene matches: 7. Samples were taken several times over chemoradiotherapy. With respect to this clone: Its antigen is not identified.

Here immunoSEQ multiplex PCR was the method, and the copy in TCRdb shows in-frame clones only, minus some. The table lists roughly 39,000 clones, 75% to 85% of them singletons. Notes on the study in general: Better recurrence-free survival went with HPV-responsive T-cell expansion in HPV16-positive patients. HPV-specific T cells were functionally defined from only two HPV16-positive patients.

This receptor was taken from a human donor with HPV-associated anogenital cancer. The chain uses TRBV4-1 and TRBJ1-1, with 7 bases identical to TRBD1. The sample here was blood, taken from a patient who underwent chemoradiotherapy. The DNA of the CDR3 is TGCGCCAGCAGCCAAGGAATAGACAGGGCTACTGAAGCTTTCTTT. Translation gives CASSQGIDRATEAFF.